These 21 T cell receptor beta chains were all obtained from the same sample, sequenced in a study of graft-versus-host responses after intestinal transplantation. The method was immunoSEQ multiplex PCR; TCRdb's version includes in-frame clones alone and lacks a portion of them. Of roughly 90,000 clones listed, around nine tenths are singletons. Antigen specificity for these receptors is unknown. The sequences come from unstimulated CD8+ T cells sorted from spleen or lymph node cells, collected before intestinal transplant. All receptors derive from a human donor who received an intestinal transplant.

The chain is built from TRBV6-1 and TRBJ2-3; no reliable D call. Germline V gives CDR1 MNHNS, CDR2 SASEGT. This CDR3 region has 12 residues. Trimming removed 3 bases from V and 5 bases from J, with 6 bases in between. The CDR3 reads CASSEVEDTQYF. In DNA form, the CDR3 reads TGTGCCAGCAGTGAGGTGGAAGATACGCAGTATTTT.

Concerning this clone: Within the sample, other DNA sequences also encode this same CDR3. This sequence joins TRBV19 and TRBJ1-1; D call uncertain. Between the trimmed V and J ends, which lost 2 bases and 1 base, there was a span of 5 bases. The CDR3 is made up of 13 amino acids. CDR1 and CDR2 from the germline V gene are LNHDA and SQIVND (reference sequence). The CDR3 protein is CASSISPNTEAFF. CDR3 in DNA: TGTGCCAGTAGTATATCCCCGAACACTGAAGCTTTCTTT.

The chain links TRBV4-1 to TRBJ2-5; 8 nucleotides agree with TRBD2. The junction had 5 bases not matched to a gene; V was cut back by 0 bases and J by 2 bases. Germline CDR1 is MGHRA and CDR2 is YSYEKL. This CDR3 spans 16 amino acids. The CDR3 sequence: CASSQDGGGTQETQYF. CDR3 DNA sequence: TGCGCCAGCAGCCAAGACGGCGGGGGGACACAAGAGACCCAGTACTTC.

This clone has just a few counts. CDR3 in amino acids: CASSLGRPLSGNTIYF. CDR3 coding DNA: TGTGCCAGCAGCTTAGGCAGACCTCTCTCTGGAAACACCATATATTTT. V and J are TRBV13 and TRBJ1-3; no clear D. Germline V gene sequence: CDR1 PRHDT, CDR2 FYEKMQ (reference sequence). This CDR3 is 16 amino acids long. Trimming stripped 0 bases from V and 0 bases from J, with 9 bases between.

This clone was found a few times. The sample carries other DNA sequences with the same CDR3. This rearrangement joins TRBV5-6 to TRBJ2-2; a possible D gene is TRBD2 (6 bases). V was shortened by 0 bases and J by 6 bases, with 6 bases between the two germline ends. This CDR3 is 13 amino acids long. Germline V gene data show CDR1 as SGHDT and CDR2 as YYEEEE. The CDR3 region is CASSLGGAGELFF. Written as DNA, the CDR3 is TGTGCCAGCAGCTTGGGGGGGGCCGGGGAGCTGTTTTTT. The variable domain in full, with the rest retrieved from reference TRBV5-6 and TRBJ2-2, is DAGVTQSPTHLIKTRGQQVTLRCSPKSGHDTVSWYQQALGQGPQFIFQYYEEEERQRGNFPDRFSGHQFPNYSSELNVNALLLGDSALYLCASSLGGAGELFFGEGSRLTVL.

V and J are TRBV27 and TRBJ1-1; TRBD1 is a possible D gene (5 bases). This CDR3 comprises 16 residues. The germline gives CDR1 MNHEY, CDR2 SMNVEV (reference sequence). The V gene lost 2 bases and the J gene lost 4 bases, with 17 bases spanning the gap. The CDR3 spells CASSLQGVEFSTEAFF. CDR3 nucleotide sequence: TGTGCCAGCAGTTTACAGGGCGTGGAGTTCAGCACTGAAGCTTTCTTT.

The V and J genes are TRBV10-1 and TRBJ2-3, with D tentatively TRBD1 (8 bases). Trimming pared 10 bases from V and 6 bases from J, leaving 26 bases between. CDR3 size: 16 residues. Germline CDR1 WNHNN, CDR2 SYGVQD (reference sequence). CDR3 loop: CAINGPTRGRGDTQYF. The CDR3 DNA is TGCGCCATCAACGGCCCCACCAGGGGGCGGGGGGATACGCAGTATTTT.

The chain has TRBV5-6 and TRBJ1-1; no clear D gene. CDR1 is SGHDT, CDR2 YYEEEE, per germline. V was shortened by 3 bases and J by 4 bases, with 10 bases between the two germline ends. This CDR3 region has 13 residues. The CDR3 loop reads CASSSLLATEAFF. Here the CDR3 DNA reads TGTGCCAGCAGCTCGTTGCTTGCCACTGAAGCTTTCTTT.

This clone showed up just once. This chain uses TRBV15 with TRBJ2-7, with 7 bases that match TRBD2. The CDR3 sequence is 15 residues long. V lost 1 base and J lost 2; bases outside the gene matches: 5. The germline V gene has CDR1 LNHNV and CDR2 YYDKDF (reference sequence). CDR3 in DNA: TGTGCCACCAGCAGAGCGGCGGGGGTCCCCTACGAGCAGTACTTC. As protein: CATSRAAGVPYEQYF.

The chain combines TRBV18 with TRBJ2-7, with D maybe TRBD2 (5 bases). The germline V gene encodes CDR1 KGHSH and CDR2 LQKENI. Trimming pared 3 bases from V and 0 bases from J, leaving 9 bases between. The CDR3 has 14 residues. CDR3 in amino acids: CASSPDSASYEQYF. The CDR3 DNA reads as TGTGCCAGCTCACCGGACTCAGCCTCCTACGAGCAGTACTTC.

V usage is TRBV6-5 and J usage is TRBJ1-2; the match to TRBD1 covers 7 bases. Per the germline V gene, CDR1 is MNHEY and CDR2 is SVGAGI. V lost 5 bases and J lost 5; bases outside the gene matches: 8. The CDR3 runs to 14 residues. The CDR3 is CASSTSGTAYGYTF. Here the CDR3 DNA reads TGTGCCAGCAGTACATCCGGGACAGCGTATGGCTACACCTTC.

This rearrangement joins TRBV5-1 to TRBJ1-2; TRBD1 matches 7 bases. The CDR3 has 15 residues. CDR1 is SGHRS and CDR2 is YFSETQ in the germline V gene. The junction had 9 bases not matched to a gene; V was cut back by 4 bases and J by 3 bases. This chain's CDR3 is CASSLYTGTDYGYTF. The CDR3 bases are TGCGCCAGCAGCCTATACACCGGGACAGACTATGGCTACACCTTC.

This clone was detected only once. The rearrangement joins TRBV5-1 to TRBJ2-1, with 7 nucleotides matching TRBD2. Germline-derived CDR1 and CDR2 are SGHRS and YFSETQ. This CDR3 comprises 14 residues. Trimming took 1 base from V and 3 from J; bases not matched to a gene: 1. The CDR3 protein is CASSLLADYNEQFF. In DNA, the CDR3 is TGCGCCAGCAGCTTGCTAGCGGACTACAATGAGCAGTTCTTC.

As concerns this clone: Additional DNA sequences in this sample encode the identical CDR3. The chain recombines TRBV27 with TRBJ1-5; D is unresolved. Germline CDR1 MNHEY, CDR2 SMNVEV (reference sequence). The CDR3 totals 13 residues. The ends were cut back, 2 bases at V and 0 bases at J, with 2 bases in the middle. The CDR3 sequence: CASSLGSNQPQHF. CDR3 bases: TGTGCCAGCAGTTTAGGTAGCAATCAGCCCCAGCATTTT.

This sequence joins TRBV5-1 and TRBJ2-7; TRBD1 aligns across 9 bases. Germline V gene data show CDR1 as SGHRS and CDR2 as YFSETQ. J lost 0 bases, V lost 0 bases, and 4 bases had no gene match. The length of the CDR3 is 16 residues. CDR3 nucleotide sequence: TGCGCCAGCAGCTTGGGGGACAGGGTTTACTCCTACGAGCAGTACTTC. Amino acids: CASSLGDRVYSYEQYF.

V is TRBV27 and J is TRBJ2-7; D remains ambiguous. The ends were cut back, 3 bases at V and 2 bases at J, with 11 bases in the middle. The V gene's germline CDR1 is MNHEY and CDR2 SMNVEV (reference sequence). The CDR3 totals 14 residues. The CDR3 protein is CASSLIGRPYEQYF. CDR3 DNA sequence: TGTGCCAGCAGTTTGATCGGCCGCCCCTACGAGCAGTACTTC.

The chain joins TRBV27 to TRBJ2-5; weak D call: TRBD2 (6 bases). Germline V gives CDR1 MNHEY, CDR2 SMNVEV (reference sequence). The V end lost 1 base, the J end lost 0 bases, and 9 bases lay between the germline ends. The CDR3 contains 15 residues. The DNA for the CDR3 is TGTGCCAGCAGTTTATTTGCGGGGAACCAAGAGACCCAGTACTTC. Translating it yields CASSLFAGNQETQYF.

Only one count was recorded for this clone. V usage is TRBV27 and J usage is TRBJ2-1, with D uncertain. V was shortened by 6 bases and J by 9 bases, with 15 bases between the two germline ends. CDR3 length: 13 residues. The germline CDR1 and CDR2 sequences are MNHEY and SMNVEV (reference sequence). CDR3 nucleotides: TGTGCCAGCAGCCCCCTGGAGATCGGTGAGCAGTTCTTC. This sequence encodes CASSPLEIGEQFF.

The chain joins TRBV12-5 to TRBJ2-2; TRBD2 matches at 14 bases. Germline CDR1 and CDR2: LGHNT and FRNRAP. The V and J ends lost 3 bases and 4 bases, in that order; junction bases with no gene match: 1. The CDR3 is 16 residues long. The CDR3, as DNA: TGTGCTAGTGGTTTAGGACTAGCGGGAGGCACCGGGGAGCTGTTTTTT. Protein product: CASGLGLAGGTGELFF.

The chain joins TRBV25-1 to TRBJ2-3; 7 bases map to TRBD1. Germline V CDR1 and CDR2: MGHDK, SYGVNS. The CDR3 has 15 amino acids. The trim removed 4 bases at V and 3 bases at J, leaving 7 bases unmatched. This CDR3 reads CASSVTGFMTDTQYF. In DNA form, the CDR3 reads TGTGCCAGCAGTGTGACAGGGTTTATGACAGATACGCAGTATTTT.

This chain links TRBV29-1 with TRBJ2-2; a possible D gene is TRBD1 (6 bases). Trimming removed 3 bases at V and 5 bases at J, with 16 bases between. The germline CDR1 and CDR2 sequences are SQVTM and ANQGSEA. The CDR3 is 15 amino acids. This chain's CDR3 is CSVDWWGLGTGELFF. DNA of the CDR3: TGCAGCGTTGATTGGTGGGGGCTAGGTACCGGGGAGCTGTTTTTT.